The clone carrying this TCR beta chain was counted a single time. The data were obtained in a study of control samples from healthy donors and cancer patients. The table came from immunoSEQ multiplex PCR; TCRdb's copy has only in-frame clones and leaves some out. Found here are some 100,000 clones, roughly 84% of them singletons; the top ten hold 15% to 20%. This CDR3 region has 15 residues. V gave up 1 base and J gave up 3 bases; unmatched junction bases: 3. Germline CDR1 is GTSNPN and CDR2 is SVGIG (reference sequence). The chain combines TRBV30 with TRBJ1-4; 9 positions match TRBD1. What was sequenced was blood. The sequence was obtained from a woman between 50 and 59 years old in good health. In DNA form, the CDR3 reads TGTGCCTGGAGTGGGACAGGGGAAGCTAATGAAAAACTGTTTTTT. Translated: CAWSGTGEANEKLFF.